The clone carrying this T cell receptor beta chain was observed a few times. Its antigen is currently unknown. 5'RACE primed from the constant segment yielded TCR alpha and TCR beta cDNA libraries bearing sample barcodes and UMIs. Via MiXCR, TCRdb re-called the 5' RACE reads, giving one row per CDR3 protein. The repertoire has 450,000 or so distinct CDR3 sequences, 20% to 25% of them found once; the top ten carry approximately 13%. The sample comes from a study of T-cell memory formation after mild COVID-19. V lost 4 bases and J lost 7, with 10 bases in between. This CDR3 spans 12 amino acids. Study results and caveats: Largely, contracting CD4+ clones fell within CM and EM, and contracting CD8+ clones within EMRA. Pre-infection memory already had some responding clones, implying cross-reactive memory joined.

Sequences were obtained from PBMCs or a T cell subset sorted from them (not recorded which). This receptor was identified in an adult woman who had mild COVID-19 (a few samples of this study predate the infection). Cell type and time point are not known. The chain has TRBV12-3 or TRBV12-4 and TRBJ1-1; tentatively, D is TRBD1 (5 bases). CDR3 in amino acids: CASSWGTVEAFF. CDR3 coding DNA: TGTGCCAGCAGTTGGGGGACTGTTGAAGCTTTCTTT.